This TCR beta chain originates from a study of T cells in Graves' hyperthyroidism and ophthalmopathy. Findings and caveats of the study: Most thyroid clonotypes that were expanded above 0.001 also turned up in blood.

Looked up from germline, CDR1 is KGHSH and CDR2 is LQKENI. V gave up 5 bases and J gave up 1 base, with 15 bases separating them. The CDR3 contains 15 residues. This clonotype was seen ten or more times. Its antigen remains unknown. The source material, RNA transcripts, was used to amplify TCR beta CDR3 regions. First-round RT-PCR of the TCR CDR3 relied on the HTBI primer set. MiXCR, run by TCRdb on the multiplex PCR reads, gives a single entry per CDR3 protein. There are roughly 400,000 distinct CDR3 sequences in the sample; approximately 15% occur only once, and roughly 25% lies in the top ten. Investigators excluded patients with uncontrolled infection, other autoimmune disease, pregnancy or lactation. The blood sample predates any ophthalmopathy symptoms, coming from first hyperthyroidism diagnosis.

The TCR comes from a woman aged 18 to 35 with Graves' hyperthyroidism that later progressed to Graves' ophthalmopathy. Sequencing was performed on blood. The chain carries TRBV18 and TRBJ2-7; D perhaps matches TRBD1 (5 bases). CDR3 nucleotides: TGTGCCAGCTCAACCTCCGACGACAGATCCTACGAGCAGTACTTC. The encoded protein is CASSTSDDRSYEQYF.